This record concerns one T cell receptor beta chain sequence. This receptor's antigen is unknown. The input lacks base qualities; no much larger clone sits a single base away. In Seattle, one collaborating source enrolled patients while the infection was active and tracked those patients longitudinally over the course of disease. Whole blood was collected in K2EDTA tubes by collaborating institutions according to the institutions' own protocols. For TCRbeta analysis, collaborators shipped samples as frozen whole blood, isolated PBMCs, or DNA extracted from either of those sample types. The cysteine opens and the phenylalanine closes a CDR3 of 14 amino acids. Only the CDR3 region is kept as DNA, spanning 42 bases read in frame from base 1. Via the germline V gene, CDR1 is SNHLY and CDR2 FYNNEI. V gives up 4 bases and J gives up 4 bases, and the segment between their germline ends measures 11 bases.

These data come from a study of blood T cell repertoires in COVID-19 (TCRdb year 2020). Broadly, across the study: Samples covering the acute and convalescent phases of COVID-19 were provided by collaborators in the United States, Italy and Spain. Where available, HLA class I and class II types were taken from metadata supplied by the sample provider and were not determined by assay-based typing. The material from the prospective study consisted of cDNA or gDNA derived from T cells, B-cell-depleted T cells, or PBMCs. The repertoires were made available in a free public database intended to serve as a resource for research on the immune response to SARS-CoV-2. Deeply sampled blood TCRbeta repertoires from subjects exposed to, actively infected with, or recovered from COVID-19 were included in the dataset. A de-identified subject ID, COVID-19 status, age in years and sex were almost always included in the sample metadata. Samples came from the ongoing ImmuneRACE study (first 160 participants) plus 1,254 subjects from 6 global collaborators. The investigation overall reported the following: Clinical and demographic metadata were provided uncurated, with the amount varying by source and participant.

TCRbeta CDR3 regions were amplified from genomic DNA by means of the immunoSEQ Assay, a bias-controlled multiplex PCR. Under the source paper's analysis protocol: Nucleated cell counts per sample were estimated from amplification of reference gene primers within the assay. To quantify the absolute abundance of each unique TCRbeta CDR3 rearrangement, sequence reads were collapsed and filtered. For each sample, productive Simpson clonality was calculated as the square root of Simpson's diversity index across productive rearrangements. This immuneACCESS table, as held by TCRdb, lists in-frame sequences with V and J called but not all clones. Of the missing ones, under half trace to an unresolved V gene in checked studies; the others have no known cause. D and trimming were read from the DNA, whereas the V and J calls and clone size are those reported in that table. Present in this sample are 100,000 to 150,000 clones, 70% to 75% of which were seen just once. The biggest ten clones account for over 5.5% of the sample.

Sequenced material: peripheral blood. This clonotype was sampled from a man at least 80 years old with COVID-19, enrolled during active disease. The rearrangement combines TRBV2 with TRBJ1-3, with TRBD1 tentatively as D gene (5 bases match). CDR3 reads: CASSGRTLGNTIYF. The DNA sequence follows: TGTGCCAGCAGTGGGCGGACACTCGGAAACACCATATATTTT.